What follows describes a single T cell receptor (beta chain). This sample was included in a study of CD8 T cells in Susac syndrome. After extraction with the RNeasy kit, roughly 0.45 to 1 ug of the RNA was reverse transcribed using random hexamers. TCR beta CDR3 was amplified by immunoSEQ multiplex PCR. This amplification extended across 54 Vbeta and 13 Jbeta segments. TCRdb analysed the immunoSEQ multiplex PCR reads with MiXCR anew, one entry per CDR3 protein. The sample shows about 110,000 distinct CDR3 sequences, about 95% of them seen only once. Per the germline V gene, CDR1 is SGHTA and CDR2 is FQGNSA. V was shortened by 5 bases and J by 4 bases, with 10 bases between the two germline ends. This CDR3 has 13 amino acids. TEMRA cells were enriched by FACS, while CD8+ and CD4+ T cells were obtained through a negative isolation that was performed magnetically.

This clonotype originated in a human donor in good health. Sample: CD4+ T cells from PBMCs. The V call is TRBV7-2, the J call TRBJ2-3, with unresolved D. The CDR3 nucleotides read TGTGCCAGCAGCACCTACAGTGCAGATACGCAGTATTTT. This translates into CASSTYSADTQYF.